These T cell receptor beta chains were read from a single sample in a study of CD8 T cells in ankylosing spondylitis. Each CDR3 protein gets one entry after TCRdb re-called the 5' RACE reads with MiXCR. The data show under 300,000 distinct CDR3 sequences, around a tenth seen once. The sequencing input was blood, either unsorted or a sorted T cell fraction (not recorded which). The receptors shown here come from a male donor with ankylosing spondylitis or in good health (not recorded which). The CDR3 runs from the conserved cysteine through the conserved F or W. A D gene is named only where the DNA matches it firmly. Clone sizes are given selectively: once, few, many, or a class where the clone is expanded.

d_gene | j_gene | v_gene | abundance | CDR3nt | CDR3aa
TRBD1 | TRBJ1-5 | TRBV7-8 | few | TGTGCCAGCAGCTTAGTTACCGGGACAGGGGCTAACAATCAGCCCCAGCATTTT | CASSLVTGTGANNQPQHF
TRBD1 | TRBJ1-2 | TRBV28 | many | TGTGCCACACATCGCCCGGGACAGGGTGGGGTTAACTATGGCTACACCTTC | CATHRPGQGGVNYGYTF
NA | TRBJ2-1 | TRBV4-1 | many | TGCGCCAGCAGCTCATCTAGCGTAGGTGAGCAGTTCTTC | CASSSSSVGEQFF
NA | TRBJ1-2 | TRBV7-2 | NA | TGTGCCAGCAGCTTGGAAGGGTCGAATGGCTACACCTTC | CASSLEGSNGYTF
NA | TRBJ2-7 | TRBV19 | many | TGTGCCAGTAGTATTGGCGGGTCGCCATACGAGCAGTACTTC | CASSIGGSPYEQYF
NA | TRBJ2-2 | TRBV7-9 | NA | TGTGCCAGCAGCCGCGTCATCGCCGGGGAGCTGTTTTTT | CASSRVIAGELFF
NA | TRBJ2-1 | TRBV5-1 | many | TGCGCCAGCAGCACATGGTCACAGGGTCGTGGTGAGCAGTTCTTC | CASSTWSQGRGEQFF
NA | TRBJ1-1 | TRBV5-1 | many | TGCGCCAGCACCCCCCAGACGGGGCTTGGGACTGAAGCTTTCTTT | CASTPQTGLGTEAFF
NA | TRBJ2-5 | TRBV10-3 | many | TGTGCCATCAGTGATGGTGGGGGTGAGGAGACCCAGTACTTC | CAISDGGGEETQYF
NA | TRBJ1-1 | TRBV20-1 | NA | TGCAGTGCTAACAGACAGTCCACTGAAGCTTTCTTT | CSANRQSTEAFF
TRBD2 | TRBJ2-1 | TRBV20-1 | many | TGCAGTGCTAGAGCAGGCGTAGGAACTAGCGGGAGGGCCCCCTACAATGAGCAGTTCTTC | CSARAGVGTSGRAPYNEQFF
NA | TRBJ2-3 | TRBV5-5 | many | TGTGCCAGCAGTCATACCCGAGACCGGGCCGCAAACACAGATACGCAGTATTTT | CASSHTRDRAANTDTQYF
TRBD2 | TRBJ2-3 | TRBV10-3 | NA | TGTGCCACCACCGCGGGTCGGACTAGCGGGACAGATACGCAGTATTTT | CATTAGRTSGTDTQYF
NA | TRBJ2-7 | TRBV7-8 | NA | TGTGCCAGCAGCTCAGTACCTCAAAAGTTTGGACAGATAACCTACGAGCAGTACTTC | CASSSVPQKFGQITYEQYF
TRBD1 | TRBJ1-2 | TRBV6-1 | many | TGTGCCAGCAGTGAAATCGGGACAGGAACCTATGGCTACACCTTC | CASSEIGTGTYGYTF
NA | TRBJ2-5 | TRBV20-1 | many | TGCAGTGCTAGAGTTATGGGCGGGACACCTCAAGAGACCCAGTACTTC | CSARVMGGTPQETQYF
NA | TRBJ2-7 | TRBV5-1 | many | TGCGCCAGCAGCTTACAGGTCAGCTCCTACGAGCAGTACTTC | CASSLQVSSYEQYF
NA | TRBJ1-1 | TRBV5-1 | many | TGCGCCAGCAGCTTATACAGCTCCGCTGAAGCTTTCTTT | CASSLYSSAEAFF
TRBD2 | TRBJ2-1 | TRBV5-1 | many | TGCGCCAGCAGCTTGTACCTAGCGGGGAATGGAAATGAGCAGTTCTTC | CASSLYLAGNGNEQFF
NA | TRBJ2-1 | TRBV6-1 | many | TGTGCCAGCAGTGCCTTACTGTACCCGGTGCGGACTAACAATGAGCAGTTCTTC | CASSALLYPVRTNNEQFF
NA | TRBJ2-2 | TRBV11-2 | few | TGTGCCAGCAGCTTAGATCTAAACGGGGAGCTGTTTTTT | CASSLDLNGELFF
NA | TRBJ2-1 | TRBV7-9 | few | TGTGCCAGCAGCCCGTCGGGGGACAATGAGCAGTTCTTC | CASSPSGDNEQFF
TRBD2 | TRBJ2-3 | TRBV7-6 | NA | TGTGCCAGCAGCCAACTAGCGGGGGCCCCAGATACGCAGTATTTT | CASSQLAGAPDTQYF
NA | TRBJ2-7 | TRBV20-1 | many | TGCAGTGCTGAAACAGGGATCTACGAGCAGTACTTC | CSAETGIYEQYF